These 30 T cell receptor beta chains came from one sample sequenced in a study of blood T cells in healthy people across ages. A sample-barcoded 5' primer and a J-beta primer mix were used in a second PCR of roughly 6 to 12 cycles. One entry per CDR3 protein results from TCRdb running MiXCR on the 5' RACE reads. The table includes more than 650,000 distinct CDR3 sequences, 22% detected once. Sample: blood. These receptors came from a man between 65 and 85 years old in good health.

This rearrangement joins TRBV6-5 to TRBJ2-7; D may be TRBD2 (5 bases). V lost 6 bases to trimming and J lost 6 bases, with 18 bases between them. CDR1 is MNHEY, CDR2 SVGAGI, per germline. This CDR3 region has 14 residues. The chain's CDR3 is CASSRGRYFGEQYV. For the CDR3, the DNA is TGTGCCAGCAGCCGGGGAAGGTATTTCGGCGAGCAGTACGTC.

This chain connects TRBV6-2 or TRBV6-3 to TRBJ2-1; TRBD1 is a possible D gene (6 bases). Trimming took 5 bases from V and 2 from J, leaving 10 bases between them. CDR3 length: 14 amino acids. Germline V gene data show CDR1 as MNHEY and CDR2 as SVGEGT. The DNA of the CDR3 is TGTGCCAGCAGTGACGGACAGACCTACAATGAGCAGTTCTTC. Amino acids: CASSDGQTYNEQFF.

This clonotype was found many times. The genes are TRBV7-9 and TRBJ2-7, with D unresolved. This CDR3 comprises 14 residues. Germline CDR1 is SEHNR and CDR2 is FQNEAQ (reference sequence). V was shortened by 5 bases and J by 0 bases, with 11 bases between the two germline ends. The CDR3 sequence: CASSPRAFSYEQYF. CDR3 nucleotide sequence: TGTGCCAGCAGCCCTCGGGCATTCTCCTACGAGCAGTACTTC.

This clonotype turned up a few times. The chain has TRBV28 and TRBJ2-1, with TRBD1 identical over 8 bases. Trimming removed 5 bases from V and 3 bases from J; junction bases left unmatched: 6. This CDR3 has 15 residues. CDR1 and CDR2 (germline): MDHEN, SYDVKM. CDR3 protein: CASSVRTGYYNEQFF. Written as DNA, the CDR3 is TGTGCCAGCAGTGTGCGGACAGGGTACTACAATGAGCAGTTCTTC.

V usage is TRBV10-3 and J usage is TRBJ2-3; D call uncertain. Germline assignment: CDR1 ENHRY and CDR2 SYGVKD. Between the trimmed V and J ends, which lost 5 bases and 2 bases, there was a span of 14 bases. The CDR3 extends over 15 amino acids. Here the CDR3 reads CAISMLGADTDTQYF. CDR3 coding DNA: TGTGCCATCAGTATGCTCGGCGCCGACACAGATACGCAGTATTTT.

This clonotype was observed a few times. The gene calls are TRBV5-1 and TRBJ2-2, with 10 bases matching TRBD2. Germline values: CDR1 SGHRS, CDR2 YFSETQ. After removal of 3 bases from V and 6 bases from J, the junction contained 2 bases not matched to a gene. The CDR3 is 14 residues long. CDR3 amino acids: CASSSTSGAGELFF. The CDR3 nucleotides read TGCGCCAGCAGCTCCACTAGCGGGGCCGGGGAGCTGTTTTTT.

The chain has TRBV27 and TRBJ2-1, with TRBD2 identical over 8 bases. The CDR3 runs 15 residues. V trimming: 5 bases; J trimming: 4 bases; junction bases outside the gene matches: 7. Per germline, CDR1 MNHEY and CDR2 SMNVEV (reference sequence). CDR3 amino acids: CASSPTSGRYNEQFF. DNA for the CDR3: TGTGCCAGCAGTCCCACTAGCGGACGTTACAATGAGCAGTTCTTC.

This clonotype appeared a few times. CDR3 sequence: CASSLTGQGLNGQPQHF. Here the CDR3 DNA reads TGTGCCAGCAGCTTGACGGGACAGGGGCTGAATGGGCAGCCCCAGCATTTT. The chain couples TRBV5-5 to TRBJ1-5, with 10 bases identical to TRBD1. CDR3 length equals 17 residues. With V trimmed by 1 base and J by 7 bases, 11 bases remained unmatched. Germline V gene lookup returns CDR1 SGHKS and CDR2 YYEKEE (reference sequence).

This rearrangement joins TRBV5-1 to TRBJ2-5; 12 positions agree with TRBD2. From germline, CDR1 is SGHRS and CDR2 YFSETQ. There are 18 residues in the CDR3. V was clipped by 0 bases and J by 5 bases; unmatched bases: 11. CDR3 DNA: TGCGCCAGCAGCTTGGCCAGCCTAGCGGGAGGGCCTGTGGAGACCCAGTACTTC. Amino acids: CASSLASLAGGPVETQYF.

This rearrangement joins TRBV3-1 to TRBJ2-5, with D possibly being TRBD2 (6 bases). V gave up 1 base and J gave up 0 bases, with 15 bases separating them. This CDR3 is 17 amino acids long. Germline V gene data show CDR1 as LGHDT and CDR2 as YNNKEL (reference sequence). The CDR3 loop reads CASSQVGLTSNQETQYF. CDR3 nucleotides: TGTGCCAGCAGCCAAGTAGGACTGACTAGTAACCAAGAGACCCAGTACTTC.

This chain joins TRBV2 and TRBJ2-1; TRBD2 aligns across 12 bases. The CDR3 is 17 residues long. The junction had 4 bases not matched to a gene; V was cut back by 4 bases and J by 0 bases. Germline lookup yields CDR1 SNHLY and CDR2 FYNNEI. The CDR3 here is CASSVASGRASYNEQFF. CDR3 in DNA: TGTGCCAGCAGTGTAGCTAGCGGGAGGGCCTCCTACAATGAGCAGTTCTTC.

This chain joins TRBV20-1 and TRBJ1-1; 10 positions agree with TRBD1. This CDR3 has 14 amino acids. The V segment lost 3 bases and the J segment 6 bases; nucleotides outside the gene matches: 7. Germline V CDR1 and CDR2: DFQATT, SNEGSKA (reference sequence). The CDR3 DNA reads TGCAGTGCTAGGAGACAGGGGGCAAACGCTGAAGCTTTCTTT. Translated, it gives CSARRQGANAEAFF.

The chain has TRBV3-1 and TRBJ2-3, with D unresolved. Germline V gene sequence: CDR1 LGHDT, CDR2 YNNKEL (reference sequence). The CDR3 is 14 amino acids. Trimming cost V 3 bases and J 3 bases, with 10 bases left between them. CDR3 residues: CASSHSPRTDTQYF. The DNA for the CDR3 is TGTGCCAGCAGCCATTCGCCTCGGACAGATACGCAGTATTTT.

The chain carries TRBV12-3 or TRBV12-4 and TRBJ2-1; weak D call: TRBD2 (6 bases). Between the trimmed V and J ends, which lost 7 bases and 1 base, there was a span of 11 bases. The length of the CDR3 is 14 residues. The CDR3 protein is CASKPSESYNEQFF. CDR3 nucleotide sequence: TGTGCCAGCAAACCTAGCGAGTCCTACAATGAGCAGTTCTTC.

The chain carries TRBV7-2 and TRBJ2-3, with 7 bases matching TRBD2. The CDR3 has 14 amino acids. J was trimmed by 1 base and V by 10 bases; bases with no gene match: 8. Per germline, CDR1 SGHTA and CDR2 FQGNSA. CDR3 bases: TGTGCCACATCCCGAGCGGGGCGCACAGATACGCAGTATTTT. The encoded protein is CATSRAGRTDTQYF.

This clonotype has a count of ten or more. The V and J genes are TRBV20-1 and TRBJ2-5; D is perhaps TRBD2 (6 bases). TRBJ2-1 explains the end of the DNA better; the J call may be wrong. The length of the CDR3 is 13 residues. Germline loops: CDR1 DFQATT, CDR2 SNEGSKA (reference sequence). The CDR3 nucleotides read TGCAGTGCTAGACCCACAGGAGGGCATGAGCAGTTCTTC. This encodes CSARPTGGHEQFF.

This chain connects TRBV11-2 to TRBJ1-3; TRBD1 aligns across 8 bases. Germline V gene lookup returns CDR1 SGHAT and CDR2 FQNNGV. Germline trimming cut 5 bases from V and 7 bases from J; bases unmatched to any gene: 7. This CDR3 region has 14 residues. The CDR3 sequence: CASSPQGVHNTIYF. The CDR3 DNA is TGTGCCAGCAGCCCACAGGGGGTGCATAACACCATATATTTT.

The chain couples TRBV5-1 to TRBJ2-1; D may be TRBD2 (5 bases). The germline V gene has CDR1 SGHRS and CDR2 YFSETQ. Trimming took off 3 bases at V and 8 bases at J, with 15 bases between the two ends. This CDR3 spans 14 amino acids. Here the CDR3 DNA reads TGCGCCAGCAGCTGGAGGAGCCAAGTCGATGAGCAGTTCTTC. Protein sequence: CASSWRSQVDEQFF.

This clonotype was counted between two and nine times. The chain carries TRBV4-1 and TRBJ2-5, with D possibly being TRBD2 (6 bases). V lost 0 bases and J 1 base, leaving 12 bases between the germline ends. Germline V gives CDR1 MGHRA, CDR2 YSYEKL. The CDR3 covers 16 residues. CDR3 DNA: TGCGCCAGCAGCCAAGAAGGGGACTCGACCCAAGAGACCCAGTACTTC. Encoded protein: CASSQEGDSTQETQYF.

This clonotype was found many times. V gene TRBV28 combines with J gene TRBJ2-1; tentative D call: TRBD2 (5 bases). Per germline, CDR1 MDHEN and CDR2 SYDVKM. The CDR3 runs 17 residues. V dropped 5 bases and J dropped 0 bases, with 17 bases sitting between them. The CDR3 region has the DNA TGTGCCAGCAGTCCCCCGCCGCGGGTGCTCTCCTACAATGAGCAGTTCTTC. As protein: CASSPPPRVLSYNEQFF.

The chain links TRBV10-3 to TRBJ2-3, with TRBD1 matching over 10 bases. This CDR3 has 15 residues. Per germline, CDR1 ENHRY and CDR2 SYGVKD. Unmatched junction bases numbered 2, after V lost 3 bases and J lost 2 bases. The DNA for the CDR3 is TGTGCCATCAGTGATGGGACAGGGGACACAGATACGCAGTATTTT. Its protein product is CAISDGTGDTDTQYF.

This clonotype was seen more than once but under ten times. The DNA is omitted, as the CDR3 cannot be located on it reliably, and the CDR3 follows TCRdb's listing. V is TRBV24-1 and J is TRBJ2-7. Germline V gives CDR1 KGHDR, CDR2 SFDVKD. The CDR3 is 13 amino acids long, termini counted. CDR3 sequence reads: CATSVPGTYEQYF.

The chain couples TRBV20-1 to TRBJ2-4; 7 bases fit TRBD1. CDR3 length: 14 residues. J gave up 7 bases and V 2 bases, and 8 bases lay outside the gene matches. Germline loops: CDR1 DFQATT, CDR2 SNEGSKA (reference sequence). The CDR3 bases are TGCAGTGCTAGAATTGACAGGGTAGAGAACATTCAGTACTTC. Residues: CSARIDRVENIQYF.

This clonotype was seen repeatedly, ten times or more. The V gene is TRBV5-1, the J gene TRBJ1-2, with TRBD1 identical over 7 bases. In germline, CDR1 is SGHRS, CDR2 YFSETQ. The CDR3 is 14 amino acids. Germline trimming cut 2 bases from V and 4 bases from J; bases unmatched to any gene: 5. Here the CDR3 reads CASSLRGQSYGYTF. DNA of the CDR3: TGCGCCAGCAGCTTAAGGGGACAGTCCTATGGCTACACCTTC.

This rearrangement joins TRBV11-2 to TRBJ2-1; TRBD2 is a possible D gene (6 bases). CDR3 length equals 15 residues. V was pared by 4 bases and J by 7 bases, with 17 bases between. Germline loops: CDR1 SGHAT, CDR2 FQNNGV. The CDR3 region has the DNA TGTGCCAGCAGCTCCCCCCGGCTCGGGAGTAATGAGCAGTTCTTC. This encodes CASSSPRLGSNEQFF.

The rearrangement links TRBV12-3 or TRBV12-4 to TRBJ2-1; D might be TRBD2 (6 bases). With 6 bases removed from V and 10 bases from J, the gap between germline ends came to 19 bases. This CDR3 is 14 amino acids long. CDR3 bases: TGTGCCAGCAGCCCTTGGACTGGCGGGGAGGAGCAGTTCTTC. It translates to CASSPWTGGEEQFF.

The chain couples TRBV5-8 to TRBJ2-2; D ambiguous. The ends were cut back, 1 base at V and 4 bases at J, with 11 bases in the middle. Looked up from germline, CDR1 is SGHTS and CDR2 is YDEGEE. This CDR3 comprises 15 residues. The CDR3 loop reads CASSLWSRGTGELFF. Here the CDR3 DNA reads TGTGCCAGCAGCTTGTGGAGCCGAGGCACCGGGGAGCTGTTTTTT.

CDR3 amino acids: CASSQAVYSTDTQYF. The CDR3 nucleotides read TGTGCCAGCAGCCAAGCGGTATATAGCACAGATACGCAGTATTTT. The genes are TRBV14 and TRBJ2-3, with D unresolved. Germline V gene data show CDR1 as SGHDN and CDR2 as FVKESK. Between the trimmed V and J ends, which lost 1 base and 0 bases, there was a span of 8 bases. The CDR3 spans 15 residues.

This clonotype was found many times. V and J are TRBV5-5 and TRBJ1-1; D gene unclear. Germline CDR1 is SGHKS and CDR2 is YYEKEE (reference sequence). There are 14 residues in the CDR3. Trimming stripped 2 bases from V and 4 bases from J, with 12 bases between. The CDR3 region is CASSLKHPGTEAFF. CDR3 bases: TGTGCCAGCAGCTTAAAGCATCCGGGCACTGAAGCTTTCTTT.

V is TRBV6-2 or TRBV6-3 and J is TRBJ2-1; 11 nucleotides line up with TRBD2. Germline V lookup: CDR1 MNHEY, CDR2 SVGEGT. J lost 8 bases, V lost 7 bases, and 7 bases had no gene match. The CDR3 consists of 14 residues. In DNA, the CDR3 is TGTGCCAGCATGGGTAGCGGGAGGGGTGATGAGCAGTTCTTC. Protein sequence: CASMGSGRGDEQFF.